These T cell receptor beta chains were read from a single sample in a study of blood T cell repertoires in COVID-19. Using immunoSEQ multiplex PCR, the repertoire was profiled, and TCRdb retains in-frame clones only, with some absent. The table lists about 160,000 clones, about 85% of them singletons. Sequenced: peripheral blood. Receptors were obtained from a human donor with acute or convalescent COVID-19. The donor label of this sample is uncertain. The CDR3 runs from the conserved cysteine through the conserved F or W. The order of the fields is J gene, V gene, D gene, clone size, CDR3 DNA, CDR3 protein. D genes are given only for firm matches. A clone size is listed for some rows: how often the clone was seen (once, few, many), or a class if it is expanded.

TRBJ1-1	TRBV27	TRBD1	NA	TGTGCCAGCAGTTTGAAGACAGGGGGAAACACTGAAGCTTTCTTT	CASSLKTGGNTEAFF
TRBJ2-1	TRBV4-1	NA	NA	TGCGCCAGCAGCCACCCGACAGGCGGTGAGCAGTTCTTC	CASSHPTGGEQFF
TRBJ1-5	TRBV30	TRBD1	NA	TGTGCCTGGAGTGTTCTGACGACAGGGGACCAGCCCCAGCATTTT	CAWSVLTTGDQPQHF
TRBJ2-2	TRBV5-1	TRBD2	NA	TGCGCCAGCAGCTTGGCCAGTAGCGGGGGGATTAACACCGGGGAGCTGTTTTTT	CASSLASSGGINTGELFF
TRBJ1-5	TRBV29-1	NA	NA	TGCAGCGTTGCTGATCGGGGGAATAGCAATCAGCCCCAGCATTTT	CSVADRGNSNQPQHF
TRBJ1-1	TRBV9	NA	NA	TGTGCCAGCAGCCAGACGGGGAACACTGAAGCTTTCTTT	CASSQTGNTEAFF
TRBJ1-1	TRBV28	TRBD1	NA	TGTGCCAGCAGTGCCGTACAGGGGGCCCAAACGGCTTTCTTT	CASSAVQGAQTAFF
TRBJ1-5	TRBV6-6	TRBD1	NA	TGTGCCAGCAGTCCCTGGACAGGCATTAATCAGCCCCAGCATTTT	CASSPWTGINQPQHF
TRBJ1-1	TRBV7-3	TRBD1	NA	TGTGCCAGCAGCTCGGACAGGGGGAGCGCTGAAGCTTTCTTT	CASSSDRGSAEAFF
TRBJ2-1	TRBV7-8	TRBD2	NA	TGTGCCAGCAGCCCCCCTAGCGGGATAGTTAATGAGCAGTTCTTC	CASSPPSGIVNEQFF
TRBJ1-1	TRBV18	NA	few	TGTGCCAGCTCACTTCAGGCTACGAACACTGAAGCTTTCTTT	CASSLQATNTEAFF
TRBJ1-1	TRBV18	NA	NA	TGTGCCAGCTCACCCTCAAGCGGGGGAATTGAAGCTTTCTTT	CASSPSSGGIEAFF
TRBJ2-7	TRBV6-5	TRBD1	once	TGTGCCAGCAGGACGCGAGGACAGGGCGACTACGAGCAGTACTTC	CASRTRGQGDYEQYF
TRBJ2-1	TRBV6-1	TRBD2	NA	TGTGCCAGCAGTGAAGTCAGGACTAGGGTCTTC	CASSEVRTRVF
TRBJ2-6	TRBV10-2	NA	NA	TGCGCCAGCAGGGGTACAAGTGGCGGGGGCTATGGGGCCAACGTCCTGACTTTC	CASRGTSGGGYGANVLTF
TRBJ2-3	TRBV20-1	TRBD2	NA	TGCAGTGCTAGTACGCCGGGACTAGCTGGTTCTTTTCGCACAGATACGCAGTATTTT	CSASTPGLAGSFRTDTQYF
TRBJ2-3	TRBV5-4	TRBD1	NA	TGTGCCAGCAGCGGGGACAGGGTGCACACAGATACGCAGTATTTT	CASSGDRVHTDTQYF
TRBJ2-1	TRBV7-2	TRBD2	NA	TGTGCCAGCAGCTTAAAAGCGGGAACGGTTGAGCAGTTCTTC	CASSLKAGTVEQFF
TRBJ1-4	TRBV5-1	TRBD1	few	TGCGCCAGCAGCAGCGGACAGGGGGCAACTAATGAAAAACTGTTTTTT	CASSSGQGATNEKLFF
TRBJ1-2	TRBV5-1	NA	NA	TGCGCCAGCAGCTTGCTTCAGGCGAACTATGGCTACACCTTC	CASSLLQANYGYTF
TRBJ1-2	TRBV4-3	NA	NA	TGCGCCAGCAGCCAAGATCGGTCAGCGTATGGCTACACCTTC	CASSQDRSAYGYTF
TRBJ2-3	TRBV19	NA	NA	TGTGCCAGTAGTGCAGTAACAGGTTCGAGTGAAGATACGCAGTATTTT	CASSAVTGSSEDTQYF
TRBJ1-5	TRBV5-1	NA	NA	TGCGCCAGCAGCTTGGCGGCGGGGGATCAGCCCCAGCATTTT	CASSLAAGDQPQHF
TRBJ1-1	TRBV6-5	TRBD1	NA	TGTGCCAGCAGTTACTCTCAGGGGGTCGGCACTGAAGCTTTCTTT	CASSYSQGVGTEAFF
TRBJ1-1	TRBV9	NA	NA	TGTGCCAGCAGCCTACACAGGAACACTGAAGCTTTCTTT	CASSLHRNTEAFF
TRBJ1-6	TRBV9	NA	NA	TGTGCCAGCACCCGCGGGGTAGATAATTCACCCCTCCACTTT	CASTRGVDNSPLHF
TRBJ2-2	TRBV11-3	TRBD1	NA	TGTGCCAGCAGCCTTTCGACAGGGCGGGACACCGGGGAGCTGTTTTTT	CASSLSTGRDTGELFF
TRBJ1-4	TRBV5-1	TRBD1	NA	TGCGCCAGCACACAGGGGGCCCCATATAATGAAAAACTGTTTTTT	CASTQGAPYNEKLFF
TRBJ1-2	TRBV18	TRBD1	NA	TGTGCCAGCTCACGCGGGACAGGGAGGGTCGGAGGAGGCTACACCTTC	CASSRGTGRVGGGYTF
TRBJ1-2	TRBV30	NA	NA	TGTGCCTGGAGTGTATGGACGGGGAACTATGGCTACACCTTC	CAWSVWTGNYGYTF
TRBJ2-7	TRBV18	TRBD1	NA	TGTGCCAGCTCACCAGGGACAGGTTCCTACGAGCAGTACTTC	CASSPGTGSYEQYF
TRBJ1-6	TRBV28	TRBD1	NA	TGTGCCAGCAGTCGGGACAGACAATATTCACCCCTCCACTTT	CASSRDRQYSPLHF
TRBJ2-1	TRBV4-3	NA	NA	TGCGCCAGCAGCGGACGGGGGAGCTCCTACAATGAGCAGTTCTTC	CASSGRGSSYNEQFF
TRBJ1-5	TRBV2	NA	NA	TGTGCCAGCAGTGAAGGGCAGCGGCCCCAGCATTTT	CASSEGQRPQHF
TRBJ2-7	TRBV7-2	NA	NA	TGTGCCAGCACCCCAGGCGGGTACGAGCAGTACTTC	CASTPGGYEQYF
TRBJ1-2	TRBV30	TRBD1	once	TGTGCCTGGACAGGGGGCGAACTCCTTGATGGCTACACCTTC	CAWTGGELLDGYTF
TRBJ2-5	TRBV3-1/TRBV3-2	TRBD2	few	TGTGCCAGCAGCCAAGCTAGCGGGGGGTGGGAGACCCAGTACTTC	CASSQASGGWETQYF
TRBJ1-1	TRBV2	TRBD1	NA	TGTGCCAGCAGGGGACAGCCGAACACTGAAGCTTTCTTT	CASRGQPNTEAFF
TRBJ2-3	TRBV3-1/TRBV3-2	TRBD1	once	TGTGCCAGCAGCCAACCATTGGACAGGGGGTCGATAGATACGCAGTATTTT	CASSQPLDRGSIDTQYF
TRBJ2-7	TRBV6-5	NA	NA	TGTGCCAGCACCAGGGGAACCTACGAGCAGTACTTC	CASTRGTYEQYF
TRBJ1-2	TRBV5-4	TRBD1	NA	TGTGCCAGCAGTTCAAGGGGACAGGGATTTTACTATGGCTACACCTTC	CASSSRGQGFYYGYTF
TRBJ2-1	TRBV7-2	TRBD2	NA	TGTGCCAGCAGATTCCCGGGGACTAGCTCAAATGAGCAGTTCTTC	CASRFPGTSSNEQFF
TRBJ2-4	TRBV18	NA	NA	TGTGCCAGCTCACCGGAGAGGGGGGGAGCCAAAAACATTCAGTACTTC	CASSPERGGAKNIQYF
TRBJ1-2	TRBV13	NA	few	TGTGCCAGCAGCTTAGGTCCCGGTTATGGCTACACCTTC	CASSLGPGYGYTF
TRBJ2-7	TRBV7-9	NA	NA	TGTGCCAGCAGCTTCGGTGAGTCCTACGAGCAGTACTTC	CASSFGESYEQYF
TRBJ2-2	TRBV27	NA	NA	TGTGCCAGCAGCGCCCGACAGGTAGCGACCGGGGAGCTGTTTTTT	CASSARQVATGELFF
TRBJ2-1	TRBV5-6	NA	NA	TGTGCCAGCAGCCCCAGCCTTCAGGGATTGATCCACAATGAGCAGTTCTTC	CASSPSLQGLIHNEQFF
TRBJ1-1	TRBV6-5	TRBD1	NA	TGTGCCAGCAGTAACAGGGGGCTGGGACACTCTGAAGCTTTCTTT	CASSNRGLGHSEAFF
TRBJ1-1	TRBV7-9	NA	few	TGTGCCAGCAGCTTTGGAACAGGTTACACTGAAGCTTTCTTT	CASSFGTGYTEAFF
TRBJ1-2	TRBV7-9	NA	NA	TGTGCCAGCAGCCGGGCCGGGGAGAGTAACTATGGCTACACCTTC	CASSRAGESNYGYTF